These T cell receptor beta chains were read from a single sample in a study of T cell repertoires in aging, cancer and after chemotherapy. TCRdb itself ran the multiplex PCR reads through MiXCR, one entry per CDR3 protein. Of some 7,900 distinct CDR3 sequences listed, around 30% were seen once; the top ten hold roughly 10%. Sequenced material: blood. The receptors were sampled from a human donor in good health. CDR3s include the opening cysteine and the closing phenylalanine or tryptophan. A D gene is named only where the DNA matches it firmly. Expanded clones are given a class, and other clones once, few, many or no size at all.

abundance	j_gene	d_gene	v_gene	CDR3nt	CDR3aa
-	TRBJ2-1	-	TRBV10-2	TGCGCCAGCAGTGAGTCCCTAGCGATCGGTGAGCAGTTCTTC	CASSESLAIGEQFF
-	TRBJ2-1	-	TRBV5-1	TGCGCCAGCAGCTTGTTCGGCGGAGAAGGCAATGAGCAGTTCTTC	CASSLFGGEGNEQFF
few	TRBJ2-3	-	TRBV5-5	TGTGCCAGCAGCTTGGACAGGGGAGGGTCCGCAGATACGCAGTATTTT	CASSLDRGGSADTQYF
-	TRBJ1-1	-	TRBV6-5	TGTGCCAGCAGATCCCGCAGGAACACTGAAGCTTTCTTT	CASRSRRNTEAFF
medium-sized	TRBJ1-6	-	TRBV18	TGTGCCAGCTCACCCCCGGCGGGGGAAGGATCACCCCTCCACTTT	CASSPPAGEGSPLHF
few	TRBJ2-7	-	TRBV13	TGTGCCAGCAGCTTAGGGGCCCGGTTCGAGCAGTACTTC	CASSLGARFEQYF
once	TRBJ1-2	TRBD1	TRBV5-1	TGCGCCAGCAGCGACGGACAGGGCCGAGGGTCTGGCTACACCTTC	CASSDGQGRGSGYTF
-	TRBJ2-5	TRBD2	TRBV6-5	TGTGCCAGCAGTTACGGGGGGGGGGAGACCCAGTACTTC	CASSYGGGETQYF
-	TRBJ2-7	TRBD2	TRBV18	TGTGCCAGCTCACCCGCCGGCGGGGGGGCGTACGAGCAGTACTTC	CASSPAGGGAYEQYF
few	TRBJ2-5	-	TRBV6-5	TGTGCCAGCCCGGTCCCGCCTTTGATGGAAGAGACCCAGTACTTC	CASPVPPLMEETQYF
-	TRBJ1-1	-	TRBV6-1	TGTGCCAGCAGTGAAGGTTGGGGTGCGGGGAACACTGAAGCTTTCTTT	CASSEGWGAGNTEAFF
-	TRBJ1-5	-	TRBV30	TGTGCCTGGAGTGTTGGGGGGAATCAGCCCCAGCATTTT	CAWSVGGNQPQHF
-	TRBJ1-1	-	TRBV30	TGTGCCTGGACGGTTGGACCCGCCACCACTGAAGCTTTCTTT	CAWTVGPATTEAFF
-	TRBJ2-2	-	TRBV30	TGTGCCTGGAGTGTAAGTCCCTACACCTTCCGGGAGCTGTTTTTT	CAWSVSPYTFRELFF
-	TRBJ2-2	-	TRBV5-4	TGTGCCAGCAGCTTGGGAGTATCGGCCGGGGAGCTGTTTTTT	CASSLGVSAGELFF
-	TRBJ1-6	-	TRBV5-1	TGCGCCAGCAGCGAATTCGCGACAGGAGCTTACACCAATTCACCCCTCCACTTT	CASSEFATGAYTNSPLHF
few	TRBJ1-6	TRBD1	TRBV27	TGTGCCAGCAGCAGGACAGGGGGAGGCTATAATTCACCCCTCCACTTT	CASSRTGGGYNSPLHF
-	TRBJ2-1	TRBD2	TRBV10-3	TGTGCCATCAGTGAAACTAGCGGGGGGGCAAACAATGAGCAGTTCTTC	CAISETSGGANNEQFF
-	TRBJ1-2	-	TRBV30	TGTGCCTGGAGCTTGGGACCCACCAATGGCTACACCTTC	CAWSLGPTNGYTF
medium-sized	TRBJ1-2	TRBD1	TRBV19	TGTGCCAGTACGACAGGGGTTAACTATGGCTACACCTTC	CASTTGVNYGYTF
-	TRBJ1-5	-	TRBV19	TGTGCCAGTAGTATTCAAGATGTGGGCAATCAGCCCCAGCATTTT	CASSIQDVGNQPQHF
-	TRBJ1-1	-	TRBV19	TGTGCCAGTAGTATAGAGCCCAGGGTAGAAGCTTTCTTT	CASSIEPRVEAFF
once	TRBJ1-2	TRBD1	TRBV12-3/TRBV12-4	TGTGCCAGCAGTTTGGGGGACAGGCACTATGGCTACACCTTC	CASSLGDRHYGYTF
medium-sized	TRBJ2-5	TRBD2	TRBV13	TGTGCCAGCAGCTCGGGACTAGCTGGAGAGACCCAGTACTTC	CASSSGLAGETQYF
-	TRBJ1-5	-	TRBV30	TGTGCCTGGACGTCAGGGTTACCTTTCAATCAGCCCCAGCATTTT	CAWTSGLPFNQPQHF
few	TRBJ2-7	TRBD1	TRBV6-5	TGTGCCAGCAGTTCCTTGGACAGGGACGAGCAGTACTTC	CASSSLDRDEQYF
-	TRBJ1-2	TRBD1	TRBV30	TGTGCCTGGAGTGTCGGACAGGGGATAGGCTACACCTTC	CAWSVGQGIGYTF
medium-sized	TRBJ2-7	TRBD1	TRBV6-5	TGTGCCAGCAGCCCTCGGACAGGGGGCTACGAGCAGTACTTC	CASSPRTGGYEQYF
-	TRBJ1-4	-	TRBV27	TGTGCCAGCAGTTTATTCCCCCCGGGGAATAATGAAAAACTGTTTTTT	CASSLFPPGNNEKLFF
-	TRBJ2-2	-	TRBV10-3	TGTGCCATCAGCGGACACGGACAAAAGGGTACCGAGCAGGACAGGAACACCGGGGAGCTGTTTTTT	CAISGHGQKGTEQDRNTGELFF
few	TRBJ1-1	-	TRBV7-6	TGTGCCAGCAGCTTATCCGGGGAAGGCACTGAAGCTTTCTTT	CASSLSGEGTEAFF